In this sample, the clone carrying this TCR beta chain turned up once. The sample belongs to a study of blood T cell repertoires in COVID-19. The overall study: Collection of acute and convalescent COVID-19 samples took place in the United States, Italy and Spain.

Original methodology: The assay estimated nucleated cells by amplifying reference gene primers. Generated by immunoSEQ multiplex PCR, the TCRdb table keeps only in-frame clones and is missing some. D and trimming come from the DNA, and the V and J calls and clone size come from that table. The table records 160,000 or so clones, 90% to 95% of them present only once. Those enrolled in Seattle joined during active infection and were followed longitudinally afterward. CDR1 and CDR2 (germline): LGHDT, YNNKEL (reference sequence). There are 13 residues in the CDR3. The germline V and J ends were trimmed by 7 bases and 5 bases, with 12 bases remaining between them.

This TCR was recovered from a woman in her fifties or sixties with COVID-19, enrolled during active disease. The chain recombines TRBV3-1 (or the pseudogene TRBV3-2) with TRBJ2-1; D might be TRBD2 (6 bases). Sequencing was carried out using peripheral blood. The DNA for the CDR3 is TGTGCCAGCACGAGGTGGGAGGACAATGAGCAGTTCTTC. This translates into CASTRWEDNEQFF.